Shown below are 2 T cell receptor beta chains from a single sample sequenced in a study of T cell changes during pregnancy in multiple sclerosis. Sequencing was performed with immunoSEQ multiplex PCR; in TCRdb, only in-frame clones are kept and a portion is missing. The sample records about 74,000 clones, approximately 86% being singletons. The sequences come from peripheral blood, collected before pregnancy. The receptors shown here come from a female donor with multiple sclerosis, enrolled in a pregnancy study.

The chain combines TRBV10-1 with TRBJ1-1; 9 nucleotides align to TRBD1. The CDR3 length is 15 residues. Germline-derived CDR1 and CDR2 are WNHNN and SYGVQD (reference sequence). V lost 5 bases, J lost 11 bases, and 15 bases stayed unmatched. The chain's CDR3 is CASSPWTGASTVAFF. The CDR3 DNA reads TGCGCCAGCAGTCCTTGGACAGGGGCAAGTACTGTTGCTTTCTTT.

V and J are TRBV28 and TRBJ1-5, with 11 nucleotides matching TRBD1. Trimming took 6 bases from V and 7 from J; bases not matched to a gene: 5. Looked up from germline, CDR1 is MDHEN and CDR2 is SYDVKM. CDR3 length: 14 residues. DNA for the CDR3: TGTGCCAGCAGCGGGGGACAGGGGGACCAGCCCCAGCATTTT. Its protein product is CASSGGQGDQPQHF.